These 18 T cell receptor beta chains originate from one sample sequenced in a study of blood T cell repertoires in COVID-19. Profiled with immunoSEQ multiplex PCR; TCRdb holds only in-frame clones, not every one. The profile shows 240,000 or so clones, around 84% of them singletons. The sequencing input was peripheral blood. These receptors originate from a woman under 30 with acute or convalescent COVID-19.

This chain connects TRBV4-1 to TRBJ1-4, with unresolved D. Trimming stripped 0 bases from V and 8 bases from J, with 13 bases between. The germline gives CDR1 MGHRA, CDR2 YSYEKL. The length of the CDR3 is 15 residues. The CDR3 DNA reads TGCGCCAGCAGCCAAGATCAGAGGGTTGGCGAAAAACTGTTTTTT. This gives the protein CASSQDQRVGEKLFF.

J is TRBJ1-1 and V is TRBV5-1, with 12 bases aligning to TRBD1. The CDR3 spans 16 residues. V was clipped by 3 bases and J by 0 bases; unmatched bases: 3. Germline CDR1 and CDR2: SGHRS and YFSETQ. CDR3 sequence (DNA): TGCGCCAGCAGCTATGGGACAGGGGGCCTGAACACTGAAGCTTTCTTT. As protein: CASSYGTGGLNTEAFF.

The chain links TRBV28 to TRBJ1-5; D call uncertain. The V end lost 4 bases, the J end lost 3 bases, and 10 bases lay between the germline ends. The CDR3 is made up of 14 amino acids. In germline, CDR1 is MDHEN, CDR2 SYDVKM. DNA for the CDR3: TGTGCCAGCAGTTCAGACACGAACAATCAGCCCCAGCATTTT. Protein: CASSSDTNNQPQHF.

This clone was found a few times. The chain links TRBV6-2 or TRBV6-3 to TRBJ2-1, with 10 bases aligning to TRBD2. Germline V gene data show CDR1 as MNHEY and CDR2 as SVGEGT. With V trimmed by 5 bases and J by 4 bases, 5 bases remained unmatched. The CDR3 runs to 15 residues. CDR3 DNA sequence: TGTGCCAGCAGTCCCGGACTAGCGGTATACAATGAGCAGTTCTTC. It codes for CASSPGLAVYNEQFF.

The J gene is TRBJ2-7, the V gene TRBV3-1 (or the pseudogene TRBV3-2), with TRBD2 matching 10 bases. This CDR3 has 19 residues. Germline values: CDR1 LGHDT, CDR2 YNNKEL (reference sequence). Trimming removed 2 bases from V and 6 bases from J; junction bases left unmatched: 19. DNA for the CDR3: TGTGCCAGCAGCCAAAGATTACTAGCGGGGACCCCCGGACCCTGCGAGCAGTACTTC. It yields the protein CASSQRLLAGTPGPCEQYF.

Worth noting for this clone: The junction differs from germline at one of its ends, possibly a read error. The chain joins TRBV7-6 to TRBJ1-1, with a weak D call TRBD1 (5 bases). The CDR3 consists of 13 residues. The germline V gene encodes CDR1 SGHVS and CDR2 FNYEAQ. CDR3 region: CASSRGGNPEAFF. CDR3 coding DNA: TGTGCCAGCAGCCGCGGGGGGAACCCTGAAGCTTTCTTT.

The chain is built from TRBV2 and TRBJ1-2; D uncertain. This CDR3 comprises 13 residues. With 3 bases removed from V and 7 bases from J, the gap between germline ends came to 12 bases. In germline, CDR1 is SNHLY, CDR2 FYNNEI. The CDR3 region is CASSDMYRGGYTF. The CDR3 bases are TGTGCCAGCAGTGATATGTATCGGGGTGGCTACACCTTC.

The genes are TRBV15 and TRBJ1-1; TRBD1 aligns across 7 bases. The CDR3 is 12 residues long. Trimming removed 4 bases from V and 7 bases from J; junction bases left unmatched: 3. Looked up from germline, CDR1 is LNHNV and CDR2 is YYDKDF (reference sequence). CDR3 in DNA: TGTGCCACCAGCACAAGGGACAGTGAAGCTTTCTTT. Encoded protein: CATSTRDSEAFF.

The chain joins TRBV28 to TRBJ2-7; a possible D gene is TRBD2 (5 bases). The CDR3 extends over 12 amino acids. The germline V gene encodes CDR1 MDHEN and CDR2 SYDVKM. V was trimmed by 8 bases and J by 3 bases, leaving 11 bases between them. DNA for the CDR3: TGTGCCAGCTTAGCGTCGAACTACGAGCAGTACTTC. Amino acid sequence: CASLASNYEQYF.

The CDR3 DNA follows: TGTGCCAGCAGGAGTCCCGATCCCTACAATGAGCAGTTCTTC. Its protein is CASRSPDPYNEQFF. The chain couples TRBV28 to TRBJ2-1; no reliable D call. The V and J ends lost 6 bases and 2 bases respectively, with 11 bases between them. Germline-derived CDR1 and CDR2 are MDHEN and SYDVKM. The CDR3 is 14 amino acids.

This chain links TRBV11-2 with TRBJ2-1, with D unclear. Germline V gives CDR1 SGHAT, CDR2 FQNNGV. The V gene lost 3 bases and the J gene lost 0 bases, with 15 bases spanning the gap. This CDR3 has 17 amino acids. The CDR3 nucleotides read TGTGCCAGCAGCTTCCTAGGCACACTTCTCTCCTACAATGAGCAGTTCTTC. Encoded protein: CASSFLGTLLSYNEQFF.

The V and J genes are TRBV4-1 and TRBJ2-1, with a possible D match to TRBD2 (5 bases). This CDR3 contains 13 residues. Germline loops: CDR1 MGHRA, CDR2 YSYEKL. The V gene lost 0 bases and the J gene lost 10 bases, with 10 bases spanning the gap. The CDR3 loop is CASSQDLAGEQFF. In DNA, the CDR3 is TGCGCCAGCAGCCAAGATCTAGCAGGCGAGCAGTTCTTC.

The table lists this clone with a few counts. This chain uses TRBV6-5 with TRBJ1-2, with 7 bases lining up with TRBD1. Trimming took 5 bases from V and 5 from J; bases not matched to a gene: 8. CDR3 size: 14 residues. CDR1 is MNHEY and CDR2 is SVGAGI in the germline V gene. CDR3 loop: CASSKQGSQYGYTF. DNA of the CDR3: TGTGCCAGCAGTAAACAGGGGTCCCAATATGGCTACACCTTC.

The rearrangement uses TRBV5-5 and TRBJ1-6; a possible D gene is TRBD1 (5 bases). CDR1 and CDR2 from the germline V gene are SGHKS and YYEKEE (reference sequence). V dropped 0 bases and J dropped 9 bases, with 10 bases sitting between them. This CDR3 has 14 amino acids. Written as DNA, the CDR3 is TGTGCCAGCAGCTTGGTGGGGGAGGGTTCACCCCTCCACTTT. Its translation is CASSLVGEGSPLHF.

The rearrangement uses TRBV5-1 and TRBJ1-1; the match to TRBD1 covers 11 bases. Trimming cost V 4 bases and J 5 bases; bases outside gene matches: 10. The CDR3 loop spans 16 amino acids. The germline V gene encodes CDR1 SGHRS and CDR2 YFSETQ. In nucleotides, the CDR3 is TGCGCCAGCAGCGTGGGGACAGGGGGAGGTAGGACTGAAGCTTTCTTT. Its protein is CASSVGTGGGRTEAFF.

The chain couples TRBV5-6 to TRBJ2-7, with TRBD2 as a possible D gene (6 bases). The CDR3 length is 13 residues. Germline V gives CDR1 SGHDT, CDR2 YYEEEE. Trimming took 4 bases from V and 1 from J, leaving 9 bases between them. The CDR3 coding sequence is TGTGCCAGCAGCCCCGGGGGATCCTACGAGCAGTACTTC. Its protein is CASSPGGSYEQYF.

This chain uses TRBV21-1 with TRBJ1-4; the table's D call, TRBD1, has no DNA check behind it. TRBV21-1 is a known pseudogene. This CDR3 is built from 16 residues. This CDR3 reads CARADTGVTTNEKLFF. CDR3 bases: TGTGCCAGAGCGGATACAGGGGTTACAACTAATGAAAAACTGTTTTTT.

The chain has TRBV14 and TRBJ2-7; weak D call: TRBD1 (5 bases). This CDR3 is built from 13 residues. The ends were cut back, 3 bases at V and 7 bases at J, with 13 bases in the middle. From germline, CDR1 is SGHDN and CDR2 FVKESK. The DNA for the CDR3 is TGTGCCAGCAGCCAGACAGACCTAGGGGAGCAGTACTTC. Protein product: CASSQTDLGEQYF. The full variable domain, in which reference TRBV14 and TRBJ2-7 provide the parts outside the CDR3, is EAGVTQFPSHSVIEKGQTVTLRCDPISGHDNLYWYRRVMGKEIKFLLHFVKESKQDESGMPNNRFLAERTGGTYSTLKVQPAELEDSGVYFCASSQTDLGEQYFGPGTRLTVT.